These T cell receptor beta chains were read from a single sample in a study of control samples from healthy donors and cancer patients. Clones were sequenced by immunoSEQ multiplex PCR, and TCRdb holds only the in-frame ones, with some missing. The table has approximately 150,000 clones, about 91% seen once. The material sequenced was blood. The receptors derive from a man aged 18 to 30 in good health. Both conserved end residues are part of each CDR3. D genes are given only for firm matches. Only part of the rows carry a size: once, few, many, or a class if the clone is expanded.

DNA: TGCGCCAGCAGGGTGAATACAGGGGACACTGAAGCTTTCTTT; CDR3: CASRVNTGDTEAFF; size: .; V: TRBV5-1; J: TRBJ1-1; D: TRBD1
DNA: TGTGCCAGCAGTTACTGGAACACTGAAGCTTTCTTT; CDR3: CASSYWNTEAFF; size: .; V: TRBV28; J: TRBJ1-1; D: .
DNA: TGTGCCAGCAGATCCCGGGACGGGGGAAACACCATATATTTT; CDR3: CASRSRDGGNTIYF; size: .; V: TRBV2; J: TRBJ1-3; D: .
DNA: TGCGCCAGCAGCCAAGATTCGAGGGTCCTCACCGGGGAGCTGTTTTTT; CDR3: CASSQDSRVLTGELFF; size: once; V: TRBV4-3; J: TRBJ2-2; D: .
DNA: TGTGCCAGCAGTGTGCAGGGACTTAATTCACCCCTCCACTTT; CDR3: CASSVQGLNSPLHF; size: .; V: TRBV2; J: TRBJ1-6; D: .
DNA: TGTGCCAGCAGCTTAACAGGGTGGGGCACTGAAGCTTTCTTT; CDR3: CASSLTGWGTEAFF; size: once; V: TRBV3-1/TRBV3-2; J: TRBJ1-1; D: .
DNA: TGTGCCAGCTCATCCGATCAACAGGGGGCGAGAAACATTCAGTACTTC; CDR3: CASSSDQQGARNIQYF; size: once; V: TRBV18; J: TRBJ2-4; D: TRBD1
DNA: TGTGCCTGGAGCGGAGGGGTGTCAGCTTTCTTT; CDR3: CAWSGGVSAFF; size: .; V: TRBV30; J: TRBJ1-1; D: .
DNA: TGTGCCATCAGTACAGGGGGCACCTCCTACGAGCAGTACTTC; CDR3: CAISTGGTSYEQYF; size: .; V: TRBV10-3; J: TRBJ2-7; D: TRBD1
DNA: TGCAGTGCTAGTCCCTTCCCGGGGGATGAGCAGTTCTTC; CDR3: CSASPFPGDEQFF; size: .; V: TRBV20-1; J: TRBJ2-1; D: .
DNA: TGTGCCAGCAGTGAGCCAGGGATGGATCAGCCCCAGCATTTT; CDR3: CASSEPGMDQPQHF; size: .; V: TRBV25-1; J: TRBJ1-5; D: .
DNA: TGTGCCAGCAGTGGCTCATTGGGGGGGGCCCGGTACCAAGAGACCCAGTACTTC; CDR3: CASSGSLGGARYQETQYF; size: .; V: TRBV6-2/TRBV6-3; J: TRBJ2-5; D: .
DNA: TGTGCCAGTAGTATCAGGGAAGGGTTCAATGAGCAGTTCTTC; CDR3: CASSIREGFNEQFF; size: once; V: TRBV19; J: TRBJ2-1; D: .
DNA: TGTGCCAGCAGCTTAGGCAGCCAAGAGACCCAGTACTTC; CDR3: CASSLGSQETQYF; size: .; V: TRBV13; J: TRBJ2-5; D: .
DNA: TGTGCCAGCAGCTTAGTTCTCTCCTACGAGCAGTACTTC; CDR3: CASSLVLSYEQYF; size: .; V: TRBV7-2; J: TRBJ2-7; D: .
DNA: TGTGCCAGCAGTCTCGACAGGGCACTCTCTGGAAACACCATATATTTT; CDR3: CASSLDRALSGNTIYF; size: .; V: TRBV6-2/TRBV6-3; J: TRBJ1-3; D: TRBD1
DNA: TGTGCCACCGGGCAGACAGGGAACACTGAAGCTTTCTTT; CDR3: CATGQTGNTEAFF; size: few; V: TRBV15; J: TRBJ1-1; D: .
DNA: TGTGCCACCGGGACAGCCTATGGCTACACCTTC; CDR3: CATGTAYGYTF; size: .; V: TRBV28; J: TRBJ1-2; D: TRBD1
DNA: TGTGCCAGCAGCCTTGGGACTAGCCAAAGGGAATTTACCGGGGAGCTGTTTTTT; CDR3: CASSLGTSQREFTGELFF; size: .; V: TRBV21-1; J: TRBJ2-2; D: .
DNA: TGTGCCAGCAGTCGGACAGGGGGCTGGGGACCGAGAGAGCAGTACTTC; CDR3: CASSRTGGWGPREQYF; size: .; V: TRBV6-2/TRBV6-3; J: TRBJ2-7; D: TRBD1
DNA: TGTGCCAGCAGCCCTGTCTATAGGGGAGGAACTGGAAACACCATATATTTT; CDR3: CASSPVYRGGTGNTIYF; size: .; V: TRBV7-8; J: TRBJ1-3; D: .
DNA: TGTGCCAGCAGAGGGACACCTTACAATGAGCAGTTCTTC; CDR3: CASRGTPYNEQFF; size: once; V: TRBV7-9; J: TRBJ2-1; D: .
DNA: TGTGCCAGTAGTGCGGCTCGACAGGGGTGGAATTCAGGCTACACCTTC; CDR3: CASSAARQGWNSGYTF; size: .; V: TRBV19; J: TRBJ1-2; D: TRBD1
DNA: TGTGCCTGGAGGCTCAGGGCCCGAGATACGCAGTATTTT; CDR3: CAWRLRARDTQYF; size: .; V: TRBV30; J: TRBJ2-3; D: .
DNA: TGTGCCAGCAGCGTGGGCGGGGGGTACAATGAGCAGTTCTTC; CDR3: CASSVGGGYNEQFF; size: once; V: TRBV9; J: TRBJ2-1; D: TRBD2